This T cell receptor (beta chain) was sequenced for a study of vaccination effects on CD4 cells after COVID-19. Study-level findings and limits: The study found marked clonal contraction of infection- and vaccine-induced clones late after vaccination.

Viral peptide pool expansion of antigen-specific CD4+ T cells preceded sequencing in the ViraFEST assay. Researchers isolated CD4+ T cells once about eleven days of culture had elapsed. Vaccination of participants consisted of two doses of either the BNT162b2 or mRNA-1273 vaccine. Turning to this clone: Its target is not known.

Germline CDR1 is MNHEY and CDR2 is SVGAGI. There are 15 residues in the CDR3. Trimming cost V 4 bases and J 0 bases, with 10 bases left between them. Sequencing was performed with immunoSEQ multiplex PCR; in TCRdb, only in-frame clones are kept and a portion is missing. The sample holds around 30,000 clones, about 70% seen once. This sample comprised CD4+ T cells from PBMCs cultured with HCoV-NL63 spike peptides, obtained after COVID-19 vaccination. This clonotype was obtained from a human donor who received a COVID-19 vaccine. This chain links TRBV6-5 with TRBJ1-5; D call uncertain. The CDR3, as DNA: TGTGCCAGCAGTTTCAGTTTTACTAGCAATCAGCCCCAGCATTTT. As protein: CASSFSFTSNQPQHF.